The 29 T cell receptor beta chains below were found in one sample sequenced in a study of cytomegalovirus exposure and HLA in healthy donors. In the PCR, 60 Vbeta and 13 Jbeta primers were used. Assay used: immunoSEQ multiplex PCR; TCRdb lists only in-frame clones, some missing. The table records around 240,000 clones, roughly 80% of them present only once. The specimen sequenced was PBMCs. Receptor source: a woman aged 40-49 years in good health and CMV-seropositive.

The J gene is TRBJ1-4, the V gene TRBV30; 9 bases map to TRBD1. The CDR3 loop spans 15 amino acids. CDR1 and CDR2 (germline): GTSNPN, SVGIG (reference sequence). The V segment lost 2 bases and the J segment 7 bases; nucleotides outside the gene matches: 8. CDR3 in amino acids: CAWSPSAGQGEKLFF. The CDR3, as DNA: TGTGCCTGGAGTCCTTCGGCGGGACAGGGTGAAAAACTGTTTTTT.

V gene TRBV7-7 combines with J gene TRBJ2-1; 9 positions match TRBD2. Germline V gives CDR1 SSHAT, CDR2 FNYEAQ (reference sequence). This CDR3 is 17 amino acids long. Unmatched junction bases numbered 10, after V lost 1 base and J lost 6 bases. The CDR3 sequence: CASSLDSGGLNSNEQFF. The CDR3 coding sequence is TGTGCCAGCAGCTTAGATAGCGGGGGACTTAACAGCAATGAGCAGTTCTTC.

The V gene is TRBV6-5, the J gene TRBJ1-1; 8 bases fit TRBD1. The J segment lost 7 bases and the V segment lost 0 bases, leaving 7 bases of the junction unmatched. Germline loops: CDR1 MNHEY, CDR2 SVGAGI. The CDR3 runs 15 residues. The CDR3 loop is CASSYSSQGAGEAFF. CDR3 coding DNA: TGTGCCAGCAGTTACTCGAGTCAGGGGGCAGGTGAAGCTTTCTTT.

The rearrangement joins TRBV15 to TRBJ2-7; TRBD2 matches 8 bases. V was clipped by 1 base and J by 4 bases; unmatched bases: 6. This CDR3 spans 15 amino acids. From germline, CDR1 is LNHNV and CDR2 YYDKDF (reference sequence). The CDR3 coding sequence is TGTGCCACCAGCAGAGTAGTAGCGGGGCCTTACGAGCAGTACTTC. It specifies CATSRVVAGPYEQYF.

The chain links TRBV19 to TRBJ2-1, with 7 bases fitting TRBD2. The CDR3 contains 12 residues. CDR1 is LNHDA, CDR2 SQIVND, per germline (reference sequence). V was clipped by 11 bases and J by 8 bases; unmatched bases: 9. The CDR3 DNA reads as TGTGCCTCGTGGGAGGGCCGCGATGAGCAGTTCTTC. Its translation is CASWEGRDEQFF.

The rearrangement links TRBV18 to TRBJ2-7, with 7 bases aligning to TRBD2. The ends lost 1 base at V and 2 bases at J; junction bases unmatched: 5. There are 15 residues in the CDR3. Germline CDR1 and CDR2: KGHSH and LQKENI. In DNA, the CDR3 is TGTGCCAGCTCACCACGCGGGGGTTTCACCTACGAGCAGTACTTC. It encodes CASSPRGGFTYEQYF.

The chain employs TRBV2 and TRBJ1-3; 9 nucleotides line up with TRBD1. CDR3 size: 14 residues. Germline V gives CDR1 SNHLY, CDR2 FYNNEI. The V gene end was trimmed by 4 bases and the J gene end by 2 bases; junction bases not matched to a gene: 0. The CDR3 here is CASSGQGAGNTIYF. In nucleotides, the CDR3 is TGTGCCAGCAGTGGACAGGGGGCTGGAAACACCATATATTTT.

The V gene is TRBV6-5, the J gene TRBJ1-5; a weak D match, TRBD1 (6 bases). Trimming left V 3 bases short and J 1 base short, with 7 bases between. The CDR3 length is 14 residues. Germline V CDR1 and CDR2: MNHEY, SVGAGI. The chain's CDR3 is CASSYGGSNQPQHF. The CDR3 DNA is TGTGCCAGCAGTTATGGGGGCAGCAATCAGCCCCAGCATTTT.

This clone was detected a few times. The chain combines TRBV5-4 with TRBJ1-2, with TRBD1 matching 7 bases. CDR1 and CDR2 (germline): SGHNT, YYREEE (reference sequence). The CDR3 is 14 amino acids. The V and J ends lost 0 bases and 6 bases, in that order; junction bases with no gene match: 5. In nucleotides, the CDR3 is TGTGCCAGCAGCTTGGTCGGCAGGGGGGATGGCTACACCTTC. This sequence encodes CASSLVGRGDGYTF.

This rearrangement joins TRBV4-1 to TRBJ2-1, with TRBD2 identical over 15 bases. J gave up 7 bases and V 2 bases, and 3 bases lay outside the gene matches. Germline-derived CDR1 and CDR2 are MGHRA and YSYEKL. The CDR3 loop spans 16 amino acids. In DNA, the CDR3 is TGCGCCAGCAGCCAAACCGGGACTAGCGGGAGGAATGAGCAGTTCTTC. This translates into CASSQTGTSGRNEQFF.

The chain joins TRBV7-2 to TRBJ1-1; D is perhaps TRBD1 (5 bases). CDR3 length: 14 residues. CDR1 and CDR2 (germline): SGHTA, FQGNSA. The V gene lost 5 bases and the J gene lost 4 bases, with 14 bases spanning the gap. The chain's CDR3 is CASSPASRVTEAFF. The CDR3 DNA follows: TGTGCCAGCAGCCCTGCAAGCAGGGTCACTGAAGCTTTCTTT.

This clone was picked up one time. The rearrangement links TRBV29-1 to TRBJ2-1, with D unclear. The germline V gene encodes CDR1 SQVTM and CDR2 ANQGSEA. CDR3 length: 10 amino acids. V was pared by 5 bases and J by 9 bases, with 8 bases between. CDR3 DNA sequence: TGCAGCGTTAGCTCCCTTGAGCAGTTCTTC. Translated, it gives CSVSSLEQFF.

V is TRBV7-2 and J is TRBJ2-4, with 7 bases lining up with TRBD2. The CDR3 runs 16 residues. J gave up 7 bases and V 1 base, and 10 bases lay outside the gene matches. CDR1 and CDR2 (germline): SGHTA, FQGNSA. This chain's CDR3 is CASSLGGGEIWNIQYF. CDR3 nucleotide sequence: TGTGCCAGCAGCTTAGGGGGAGGGGAAATATGGAACATTCAGTACTTC.

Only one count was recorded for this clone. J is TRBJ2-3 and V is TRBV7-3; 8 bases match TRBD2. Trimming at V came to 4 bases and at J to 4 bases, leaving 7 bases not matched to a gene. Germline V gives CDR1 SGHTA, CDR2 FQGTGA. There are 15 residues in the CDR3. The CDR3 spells CASSSLGGASDTQYF. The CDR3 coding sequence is TGTGCCAGCAGCTCTCTCGGGGGGGCATCAGATACGCAGTATTTT.

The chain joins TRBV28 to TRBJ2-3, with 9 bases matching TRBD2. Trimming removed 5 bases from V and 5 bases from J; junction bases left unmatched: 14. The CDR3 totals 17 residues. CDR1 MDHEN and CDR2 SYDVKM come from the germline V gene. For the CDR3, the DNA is TGTGCCAGCAGTCCCGGGGGGGTAGCGGGAGTGATAGATACGCAGTATTTT. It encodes CASSPGGVAGVIDTQYF.

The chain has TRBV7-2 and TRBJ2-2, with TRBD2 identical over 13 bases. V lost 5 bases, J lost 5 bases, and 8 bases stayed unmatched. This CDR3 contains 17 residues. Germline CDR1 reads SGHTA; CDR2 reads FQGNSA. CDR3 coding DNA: TGTGCCAGCAGCCCCTCAGGACTAGCGGGAGTAACCGGGGAGCTGTTTTTT. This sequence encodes CASSPSGLAGVTGELFF.

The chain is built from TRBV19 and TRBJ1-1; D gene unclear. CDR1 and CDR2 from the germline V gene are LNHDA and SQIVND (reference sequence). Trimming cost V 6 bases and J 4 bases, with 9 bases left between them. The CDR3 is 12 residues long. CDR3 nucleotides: TGTGCCAGTAGGGTGGGGAGCACTGAAGCTTTCTTT. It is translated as CASRVGSTEAFF.

The CDR3 sequence is CASSFVPDRNTEAFF. The CDR3 region has the DNA TGTGCCAGCAGTTTCGTTCCGGACAGGAACACTGAAGCTTTCTTT. This sequence joins TRBV27 and TRBJ1-1, with D possibly being TRBD1 (6 bases). This CDR3 is 15 amino acids long. The germline V and J ends were trimmed by 3 bases and 1 base, with 12 bases remaining between them. In germline, CDR1 is MNHEY, CDR2 SMNVEV (reference sequence).

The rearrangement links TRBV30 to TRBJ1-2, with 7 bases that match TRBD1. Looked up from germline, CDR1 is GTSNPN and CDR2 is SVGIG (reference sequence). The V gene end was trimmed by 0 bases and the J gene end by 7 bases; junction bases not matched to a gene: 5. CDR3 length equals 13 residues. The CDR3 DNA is TGTGCCTGGAGTGTTTACAGGGGTGCTGGCTACACCTTC. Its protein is CAWSVYRGAGYTF. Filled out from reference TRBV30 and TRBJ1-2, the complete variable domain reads SQTIHQWPATLVQPVGSPLSLECTVEGTSNPNLYWYRQAAGRGLQLLFYSVGIGQISSEVPQNLSASRPQDRQFILSSKKLLLSDSGFYLCAWSVYRGAGYTFGSGTRLTVV.

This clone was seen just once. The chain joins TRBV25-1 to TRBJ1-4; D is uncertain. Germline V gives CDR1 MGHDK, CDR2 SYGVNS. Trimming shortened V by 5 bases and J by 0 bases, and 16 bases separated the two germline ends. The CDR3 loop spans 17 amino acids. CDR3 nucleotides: TGTGCCAGCAGTACCTTTTTTCAGAGCGCAACTAATGAAAAACTGTTTTTT. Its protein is CASSTFFQSATNEKLFF.

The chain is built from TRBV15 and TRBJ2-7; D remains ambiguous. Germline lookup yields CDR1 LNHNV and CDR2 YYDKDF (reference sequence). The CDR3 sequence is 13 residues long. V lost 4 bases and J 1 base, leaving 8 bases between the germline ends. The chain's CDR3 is CATSTYLSYEQYF. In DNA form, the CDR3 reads TGTGCCACCAGCACCTACCTATCCTACGAGCAGTACTTC.

CDR3 nucleotides: TGTGCCAGCAGCCAAGCCCACAGCAGGACGGGGGCCGGGGAGCTGTTTTTT. It is translated as CASSQAHSRTGAGELFF. This rearrangement joins TRBV4-2 to TRBJ2-2; D perhaps matches TRBD2 (6 bases). The CDR3 spans 17 residues. The ends were cut back, 1 base at V and 6 bases at J, with 18 bases in the middle. Germline-derived CDR1 and CDR2 are LGHNA and YNFKEQ.

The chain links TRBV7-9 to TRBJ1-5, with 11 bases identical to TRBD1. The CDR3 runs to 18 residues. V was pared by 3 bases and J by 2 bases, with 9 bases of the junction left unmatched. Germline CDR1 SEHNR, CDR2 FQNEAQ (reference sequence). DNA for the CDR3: TGTGCCAGCAGCTTGGGGACAGGGGGGGTAGGCGGCAATCAGCCCCAGCATTTT. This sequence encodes CASSLGTGGVGGNQPQHF.

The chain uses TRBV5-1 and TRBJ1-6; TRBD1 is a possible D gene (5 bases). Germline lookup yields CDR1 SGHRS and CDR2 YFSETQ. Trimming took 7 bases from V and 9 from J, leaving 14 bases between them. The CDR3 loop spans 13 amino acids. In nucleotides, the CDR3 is TGCGCCAGCGGCCAGGGAGGAAGTTCACCCCTCCACTTT. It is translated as CASGQGGSSPLHF.

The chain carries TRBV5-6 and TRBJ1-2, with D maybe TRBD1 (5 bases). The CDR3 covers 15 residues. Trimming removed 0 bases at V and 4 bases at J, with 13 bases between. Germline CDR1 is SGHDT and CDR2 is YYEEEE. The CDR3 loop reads CASSLVRGLIYGYTF. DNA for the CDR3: TGTGCCAGCAGCTTGGTGCGGGGCCTGATCTATGGCTACACCTTC. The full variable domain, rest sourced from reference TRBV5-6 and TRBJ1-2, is DAGVTQSPTHLIKTRGQQVTLRCSPKSGHDTVSWYQQALGQGPQFIFQYYEEEERQRGNFPDRFSGHQFPNYSSELNVNALLLGDSALYLCASSLVRGLIYGYTFGSGTRLTVV.

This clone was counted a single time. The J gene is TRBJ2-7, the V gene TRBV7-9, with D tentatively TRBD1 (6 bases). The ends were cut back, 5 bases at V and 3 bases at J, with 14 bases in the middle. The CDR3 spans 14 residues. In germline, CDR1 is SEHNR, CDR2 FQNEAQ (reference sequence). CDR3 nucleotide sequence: TGTGCCAGCAGCCTAACAGGGTTCGACTACGAGCAGTACTTC. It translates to CASSLTGFDYEQYF.

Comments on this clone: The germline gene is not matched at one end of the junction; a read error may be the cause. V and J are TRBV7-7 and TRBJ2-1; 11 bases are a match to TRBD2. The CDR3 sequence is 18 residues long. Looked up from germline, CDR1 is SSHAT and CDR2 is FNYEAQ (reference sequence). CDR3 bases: TGTGCTAGCAGCTTGGGGCTAGCGGGAGGATACGCCTACAATGAGCAGTTCTTC. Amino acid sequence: CASSLGLAGGYAYNEQFF.

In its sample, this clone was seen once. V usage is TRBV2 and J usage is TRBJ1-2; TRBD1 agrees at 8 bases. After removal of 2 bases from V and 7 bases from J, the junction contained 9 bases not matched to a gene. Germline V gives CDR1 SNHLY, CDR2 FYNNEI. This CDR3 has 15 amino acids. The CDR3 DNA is TGTGCCAGCAGTGAAAGGGGACAGGAGAATTTTGGCTACACCTTC. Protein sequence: CASSERGQENFGYTF.

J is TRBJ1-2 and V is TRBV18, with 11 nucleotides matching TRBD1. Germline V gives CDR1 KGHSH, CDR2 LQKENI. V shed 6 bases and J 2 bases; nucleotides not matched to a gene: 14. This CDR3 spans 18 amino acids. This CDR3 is CASSTPRDRGDRNYGYTF. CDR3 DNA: TGTGCCAGCTCTACTCCTCGGGACAGGGGGGACAGAAACTATGGCTACACCTTC.